These 22 T cell receptor beta chains originate from one sample sequenced in a study of regulatory T cells in long-lasting Graves disease. Noted time point: newly diagnosed GD, antithyroid drugs for less than 3 months. RNA from PBMCs was the source of the TCR library. With iRepertoire HTBI primers and Arm-PCR of CDR3 regions, TCR beta libraries were built. TCRdb reprocessed the multiplex PCR reads via MiXCR and lists one record per CDR3 protein. The sample has 350,000 to 450,000 distinct CDR3 sequences; over 14% are singletons. The sample was also linked to a second study, of T cells in Graves' hyperthyroidism and ophthalmopathy.

The specimen was peripheral blood mononuclear cells (PBMCs), collected at new diagnosis, from a patient treated with antithyroid drugs. The receptors originated from a woman aged 40-49 years with Graves disease.

This clonotype was seen ten or more times. V is TRBV24-1 and J is TRBJ2-1; the D is unclear. The V gene lost 1 base and the J gene lost 8 bases, with 8 bases spanning the gap. The germline V gene has CDR1 KGHDR and CDR2 SFDVKD. CDR3 size: 13 residues. The CDR3 reads CATSDFRHDEQFF. The DNA of the CDR3 is TGTGCCACCAGTGATTTTCGGCACGATGAGCAGTTCTTC.

This clonotype was seen more than once but under ten times. The chain employs TRBV15 and TRBJ2-7; the D gene is possibly TRBD2 (6 bases). The germline V gene has CDR1 LNHNV and CDR2 YYDKDF (reference sequence). Trimming shortened V by 6 bases and J by 2 bases, and 20 bases separated the two germline ends. The CDR3 consists of 16 residues. The CDR3 coding sequence is TGTGCCACCAGGTCCGAGGAGGGTCGCGAGACCTACGAGCAGTACTTC. Translation: CATRSEEGRETYEQYF.

This clonotype was recorded many times. The genes are TRBV6-2 or TRBV6-3 and TRBJ1-2, with 10 positions matching TRBD1. The V and J ends lost 5 bases and 4 bases, in that order; junction bases with no gene match: 7. From germline, CDR1 is MNHEY and CDR2 SVGEGT. The CDR3 loop spans 15 amino acids. As DNA, the CDR3 is TGTGCCAGCAGTCGTCCGGGACAGGGGAGCTATGGCTACACCTTC. It yields the protein CASSRPGQGSYGYTF.

As regards this clonotype: A much larger clone differs from this one at a single base, so this may be a read error. The chain uses TRBV5-1 and TRBJ2-3, with D possibly matching TRBD1 (5 bases). This CDR3 spans 15 amino acids. In germline, CDR1 is SGHRS, CDR2 YFSETQ. The CDR3, as DNA: TGCGCCAGCAGCTTGATCGTGGGAAAGACAGATACGCGGTATTTT. Its protein is CASSLIVGKTDTRYF.

This clonotype has a handful of counts. The rearrangement uses TRBV2 and TRBJ2-2; 12 bases are a match to TRBD2. V lost 5 bases to trimming and J lost 3 bases; unmatched junction nucleotides: 4. In germline, CDR1 is SNHLY, CDR2 FYNNEI. The CDR3 is 16 residues long. The DNA for the CDR3 is TGTGCCAGCAGTCCTCGGACTAGCGGGGACACCGGGGAGCTGTTTTTT. Protein product: CASSPRTSGDTGELFF.

This clonotype was counted many times. The chain carries TRBV2 and TRBJ1-2; 9 bases map to TRBD1. CDR1 SNHLY and CDR2 FYNNEI come from the germline V gene. V gave up 5 bases and J gave up 3 bases; unmatched junction bases: 10. There are 16 residues in the CDR3. CDR3 in DNA: TGTGCCAGCAGTCTGAGCCGGGACAGGGAGGACTATGGCTACACCTTC. As protein: CASSLSRDREDYGYTF.

This clonotype was found many times. J is TRBJ1-2 and V is TRBV28; unclear D gene. This CDR3 has 11 residues. The V and J ends lost 7 bases and 8 bases respectively, with 11 bases between them. Germline values: CDR1 MDHEN, CDR2 SYDVKM. The DNA for the CDR3 is TGTGCCAGCACCTCCCCGTGGGGCTACACCTTC. It encodes CASTSPWGYTF.

This clonotype occurred many times. The chain links TRBV5-5 to TRBJ2-7; possible D gene TRBD1, 5 bases. Germline V lookup: CDR1 SGHKS, CDR2 YYEKEE (reference sequence). Trimming cost V 0 bases and J 1 base, with 11 bases left between them. There are 15 residues in the CDR3. This CDR3 reads CASSLGTSFSYEQYF. The CDR3 nucleotides read TGTGCCAGCAGCTTGGGGACAAGTTTTTCCTACGAGCAGTACTTC.

This clonotype was counted many times. The genes are TRBV6-2 or TRBV6-3 and TRBJ2-5; tentatively, D is TRBD2 (6 bases). CDR3 length equals 14 residues. From germline, CDR1 is MNHEY and CDR2 SVGEGT. V shed 7 bases and J shed 1 base, with 13 bases lying between them. CDR3 in amino acids: CASITSGSQETQYF. The CDR3 nucleotides read TGTGCCAGCATCACAAGCGGGTCCCAAGAGACCCAGTACTTC.

In this sample, this clonotype turned up many times. The gene calls are TRBV6-1 and TRBJ2-7; 7 bases agree with TRBD2. The germline CDR1 and CDR2 sequences are MNHNS and SASEGT. The CDR3 sequence is 16 residues long. The trim removed 5 bases at V and 1 base at J, leaving 11 bases unmatched. The CDR3 DNA reads as TGTGCCAGCAGTCCCAGGGAACCGGGACTATCCTACGAGCAGTACTTC. It is translated as CASSPREPGLSYEQYF.

This chain uses TRBV27 with TRBJ2-3, with D perhaps assigned TRBD1 or TRBD2 (6 bases each). V was trimmed by 3 bases and J by 1 base, leaving 20 bases between them. From germline, CDR1 is MNHEY and CDR2 SMNVEV (reference sequence). The CDR3 totals 18 residues. The CDR3 coding sequence is TGTGCCAGCAGTTTTATGGGGGGCACCGGTCCTGGCACAGATACGCAGTATTTT. As protein: CASSFMGGTGPGTDTQYF.

At least ten counts were recorded for this clonotype. V is TRBV13 and J is TRBJ2-3; no clear D. Trimming shortened V by 5 bases and J by 0 bases, and 9 bases separated the two germline ends. CDR1 and CDR2 from the germline V gene are PRHDT and FYEKMQ (reference sequence). The CDR3 has 14 residues. The CDR3 loop is CASSDLGSTDTQYF. The CDR3 DNA is TGTGCCAGCAGCGACCTAGGGAGCACAGATACGCAGTATTTT.

This clonotype was seen at least ten times. The V gene is TRBV19, the J gene TRBJ2-1; TRBD2 aligns across 16 bases. The V segment lost 4 bases and the J segment 3 bases; nucleotides outside the gene matches: 6. The CDR3 sequence is 18 residues long. The V gene's germline CDR1 is LNHDA and CDR2 SQIVND (reference sequence). The CDR3 coding sequence is TGTGCCAGTAGTAGTCCCGGGACTAGCGGGAGGGACTACAATGAGCAGTTCTTC. Translation: CASSSPGTSGRDYNEQFF.

This clonotype has just a few counts. The chain carries TRBV20-1 and TRBJ2-2; TRBD2 matches at 8 bases. The CDR3 is made up of 17 amino acids. In germline, CDR1 is DFQATT, CDR2 SNEGSKA (reference sequence). V dropped 0 bases and J dropped 1; count of bases not matched to a gene: 7. The CDR3 loop reads CSARDLGRGWNTGELFF. CDR3 sequence (DNA): TGCAGTGCTAGAGATCTCGGGAGGGGATGGAACACCGGGGAGCTGTTTTTT.

This clonotype was detected only a few times. The chain recombines TRBV7-9 with TRBJ2-1; 7 bases match TRBD1. Per the germline V gene, CDR1 is SEHNR and CDR2 is FQNEAQ (reference sequence). The CDR3 loop spans 19 amino acids. V lost 2 bases, J lost 6 bases, and 19 bases stayed unmatched. CDR3 sequence reads: CASSLSLEQRTGPLNEQFF. As DNA, the CDR3 is TGTGCCAGCAGCTTAAGTCTGGAACAGAGGACAGGCCCCCTCAATGAGCAGTTCTTC.

This clonotype was seen repeatedly, ten times or more. The chain carries TRBV11-3 and TRBJ2-1, with D perhaps matching TRBD2 (5 bases). The CDR3 sequence is 15 residues long. Trimming pared 8 bases from V and 2 bases from J, leaving 16 bases between. Germline CDR1 reads SGHNT; CDR2 reads YENEEA. Here the CDR3 DNA reads TGTGCCAGCTCTCCCCGGGAACGGGCCTACAATGAGCAGTTCTTC. The encoded protein is CASSPRERAYNEQFF. The variable domain in full, with the rest retrieved from reference TRBV11-3 and TRBJ2-1, is EAGVVQSPRYKIIEKKQPVAFWCNPISGHNTLYWYLQNLGQGPELLIRYENEEAVDDSQLPKDRFSAERLKGVDSTLKIQPAELGDSAVYLCASSPRERAYNEQFFGPGTRLTVL.

This clonotype was detected ten times or more. The gene calls are TRBV13 and TRBJ2-7, with a tentative D call TRBD2 (6 bases). V dropped 1 base and J dropped 5 bases, with 15 bases sitting between them. CDR3 length equals 15 residues. Germline values: CDR1 PRHDT, CDR2 FYEKMQ (reference sequence). The DNA of the CDR3 is TGTGCCAGCAGCTTAGACCGGGAGACCCCCCACGAGCAGTACTTC. As protein: CASSLDRETPHEQYF.

This clonotype was seen only a few times. This chain joins TRBV27 and TRBJ2-6; D remains ambiguous. The length of the CDR3 is 14 residues. CDR1 is MNHEY and CDR2 is SMNVEV in the germline V gene (reference sequence). The V end was cut by 6 bases, the J end by 0 bases, with 6 bases between. CDR3 region: CASRASSGANVLTF. Here the CDR3 DNA reads TGTGCCAGCAGGGCCTCCTCTGGGGCCAACGTCCTGACTTTC.

This clonotype was observed a handful of times. A junction end diverges from the germline sequence, so it may reflect a read error. The chain combines TRBV20-1 with TRBJ2-5; D is unresolved. The CDR3 consists of 15 residues. Germline values: CDR1 DFQATT, CDR2 SNEGSKA (reference sequence). CDR3 sequence (DNA): TGCAGTGCTATTCAGTTTGGGCCTTCTCAAGAAACCCAGTACTTC. It specifies CSAIQFGPSQETQYF.

This clonotype has at least ten counts. The CDR3 here is CASSQPLAGGKETQYF. The CDR3 DNA follows: TGTGCCAGCAGTCAACCTCTAGCGGGAGGTAAAGAGACCCAGTACTTC. J is TRBJ2-5 and V is TRBV28, with 11 bases fitting TRBD2. This CDR3 is 16 amino acids long. Germline CDR1 MDHEN, CDR2 SYDVKM. Trimming removed 5 bases from V and 3 bases from J; junction bases left unmatched: 8.

In its sample, this clonotype was seen a few times. The rearrangement joins TRBV7-2 to TRBJ2-1; D may be TRBD1 (6 bases). This CDR3 spans 14 amino acids. V lost 2 bases and J lost 5, with 10 bases in between. CDR1 SGHTA and CDR2 FQGNSA come from the germline V gene. CDR3 nucleotide sequence: TGTGCCAGCAGCTTATGGGGGCTTAACAATGAGCAGTTCTTC. Protein product: CASSLWGLNNEQFF.

This clonotype has a handful of counts. The genes are TRBV7-9 and TRBJ2-7; tentatively, D is TRBD1 (6 bases). V dropped 2 bases and J dropped 5 bases, with 16 bases sitting between them. Germline V gene lookup returns CDR1 SEHNR and CDR2 FQNEAQ (reference sequence). CDR3 length: 15 residues. The chain's CDR3 is CASSLTLQGTDEQYF. The CDR3 DNA sequence: TGTGCCAGCAGCTTAACCCTCCAGGGGACGGACGAGCAGTACTTC.